The source of this TCR beta chain is a study of cytomegalovirus exposure and HLA in healthy donors. A word on this clone: The antigen remains unidentified.

Study-level points and caveats: The study flagged roughly 150 TCR beta chains as cytomegalovirus-associated. Reportedly, diagnosis of cytomegalovirus status by the classifier showed high specificity and sensitivity.

The PCR made use of 60 Vbeta and 13 Jbeta primers. Only in-frame clones appear in the TCRdb table, and some are missing; sequencing was by immunoSEQ multiplex PCR. The sample includes 99,000 or so clones, roughly four fifths of them seen just once. Germline V gives CDR1 MNHEY, CDR2 SVGAGI. The CDR3 is 15 residues long. The V and J ends lost 5 bases and 3 bases, in that order; junction bases with no gene match: 7. The chain employs TRBV6-5 and TRBJ2-3; TRBD1 agrees at 8 bases. The TCR comes from a female donor in good health and CMV-seropositive. Material: PBMCs. CDR3 region: CASSNLGQGTDTQYF. The CDR3 DNA is TGTGCCAGCAGTAACCTTGGACAGGGTACAGATACGCAGTATTTT.